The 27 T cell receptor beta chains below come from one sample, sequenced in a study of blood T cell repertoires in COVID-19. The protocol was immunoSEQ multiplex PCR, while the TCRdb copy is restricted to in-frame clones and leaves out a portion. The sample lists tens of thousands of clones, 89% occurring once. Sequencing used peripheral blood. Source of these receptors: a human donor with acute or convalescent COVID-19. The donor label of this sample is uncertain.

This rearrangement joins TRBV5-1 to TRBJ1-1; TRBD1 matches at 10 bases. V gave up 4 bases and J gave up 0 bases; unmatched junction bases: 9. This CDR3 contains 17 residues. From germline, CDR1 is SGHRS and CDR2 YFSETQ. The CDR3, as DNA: TGCGCCAGCAGCCCGACCGACAGGGGGCTGATGAACACTGAAGCTTTCTTT. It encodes CASSPTDRGLMNTEAFF.

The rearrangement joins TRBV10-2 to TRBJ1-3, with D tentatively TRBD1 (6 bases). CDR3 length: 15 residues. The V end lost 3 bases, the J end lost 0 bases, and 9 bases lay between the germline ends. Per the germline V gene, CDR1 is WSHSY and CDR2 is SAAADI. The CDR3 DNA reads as TGCGCCAGCAGTGATCAGGGGCTCTCTGGAAACACCATATATTTT. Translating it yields CASSDQGLSGNTIYF.

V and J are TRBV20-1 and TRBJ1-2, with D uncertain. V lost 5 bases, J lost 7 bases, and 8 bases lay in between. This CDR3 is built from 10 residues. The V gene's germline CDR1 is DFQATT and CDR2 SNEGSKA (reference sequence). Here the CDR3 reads CSAPGFGYTF. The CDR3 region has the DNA TGCAGTGCTCCAGGTTTTGGCTACACCTTC.

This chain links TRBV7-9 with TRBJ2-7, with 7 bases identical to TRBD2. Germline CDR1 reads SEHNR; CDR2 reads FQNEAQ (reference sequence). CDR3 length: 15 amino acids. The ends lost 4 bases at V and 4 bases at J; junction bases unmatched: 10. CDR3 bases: TGTGCCAGCAGCTCACAAGAAAAGCGGGGTTACGAGCAGTACTTC. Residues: CASSSQEKRGYEQYF. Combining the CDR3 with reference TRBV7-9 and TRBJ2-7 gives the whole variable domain DTGVSQNPRHKITKRGQNVTFRCDPISEHNRLYWYRQTLGQGPEFLTYFQNEAQLEKSRLLSDRFSAERPKGSFSTLEIQRTEQGDSAMYLCASSSQEKRGYEQYFGPGTRLTVT.

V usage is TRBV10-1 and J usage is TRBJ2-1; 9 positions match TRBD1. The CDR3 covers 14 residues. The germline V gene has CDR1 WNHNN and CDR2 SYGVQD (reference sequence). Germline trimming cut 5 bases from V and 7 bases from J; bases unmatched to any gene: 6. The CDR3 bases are TGCGCCAGCAGTTTATCCGGGACAGGGAATGAGCAGTTCTTC. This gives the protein CASSLSGTGNEQFF.

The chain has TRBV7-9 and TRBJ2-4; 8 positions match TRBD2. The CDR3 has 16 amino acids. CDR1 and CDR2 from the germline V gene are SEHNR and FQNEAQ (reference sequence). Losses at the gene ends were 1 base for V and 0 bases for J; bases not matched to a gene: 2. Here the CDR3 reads CASSLDRGGAKNIQYF. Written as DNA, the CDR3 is TGTGCCAGCAGCTTAGATCGGGGGGGAGCCAAAAACATTCAGTACTTC.

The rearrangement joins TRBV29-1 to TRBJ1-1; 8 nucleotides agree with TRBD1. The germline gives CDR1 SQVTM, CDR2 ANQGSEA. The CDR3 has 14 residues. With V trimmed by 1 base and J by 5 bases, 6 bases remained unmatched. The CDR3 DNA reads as TGCAGCGTTGAAGTAGGACAGGGCGGAACTGAAGCTTTCTTT. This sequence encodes CSVEVGQGGTEAFF. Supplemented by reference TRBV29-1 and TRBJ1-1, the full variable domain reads SAVISQKPSRDICQRGTSLTIQCQVDSQVTMMFWYRQQPGQSLTLIATANQGSEATYESGFVIDKFPISRPNLTFSTLTVSNMSPEDSSIYLCSVEVGQGGTEAFFGQGTRLTVV.

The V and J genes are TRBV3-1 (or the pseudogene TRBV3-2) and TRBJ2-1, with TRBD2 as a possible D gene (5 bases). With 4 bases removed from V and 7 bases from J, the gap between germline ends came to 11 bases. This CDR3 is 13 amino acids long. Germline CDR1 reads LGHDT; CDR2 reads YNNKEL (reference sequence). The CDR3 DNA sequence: TGTGCCAGCAGCCGAATACGGAGGAATGAGCAGTTCTTC. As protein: CASSRIRRNEQFF.

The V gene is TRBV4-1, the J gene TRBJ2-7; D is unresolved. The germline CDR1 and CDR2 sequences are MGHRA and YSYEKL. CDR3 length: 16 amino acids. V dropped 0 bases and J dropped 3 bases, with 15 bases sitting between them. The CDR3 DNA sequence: TGCGCCAGCAGCCAAGAGGGCCTGCTGGGCCACTACGAGCAGTACTTC. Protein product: CASSQEGLLGHYEQYF.

CDR3 amino acids: CATSGQGGTQYF. DNA for the CDR3: TGTGCCACCAGTGGGCAGGGAGGCACCCAGTACTTC. The chain recombines TRBV24-1 with TRBJ2-5, with D perhaps matching TRBD2 (6 bases). The CDR3 is 12 amino acids. Per the germline V gene, CDR1 is KGHDR and CDR2 is SFDVKD. V lost 5 bases and J lost 8, with 11 bases in between.

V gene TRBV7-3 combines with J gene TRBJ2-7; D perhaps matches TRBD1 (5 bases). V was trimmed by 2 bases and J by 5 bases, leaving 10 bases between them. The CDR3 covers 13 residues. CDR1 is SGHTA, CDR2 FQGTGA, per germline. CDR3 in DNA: TGTGCCAGCAGCTTATACGGCAGGGACGAGCAGTACTTC. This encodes CASSLYGRDEQYF.

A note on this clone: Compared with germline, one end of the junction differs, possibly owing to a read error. CDR3 protein: CASSFSGQGLKSF. The CDR3 bases are TGTGCCAGCAGCTTTTCTGGACAGGGATTGAAGTCCTTC. The chain carries TRBV7-6 and TRBJ1-2, with 8 bases lining up with TRBD1. Germline values: CDR1 SGHVS, CDR2 FNYEAQ. The CDR3 loop spans 13 amino acids.

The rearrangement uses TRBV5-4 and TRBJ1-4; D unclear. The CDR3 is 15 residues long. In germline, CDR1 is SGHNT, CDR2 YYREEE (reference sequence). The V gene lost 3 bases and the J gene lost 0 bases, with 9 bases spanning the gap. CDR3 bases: TGTGCCAGCAGCTCCACAACCGCAACTAATGAAAAACTGTTTTTT. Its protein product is CASSSTTATNEKLFF.

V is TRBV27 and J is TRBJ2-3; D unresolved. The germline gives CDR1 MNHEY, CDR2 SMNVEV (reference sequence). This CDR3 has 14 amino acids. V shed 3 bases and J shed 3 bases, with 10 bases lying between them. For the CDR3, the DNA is TGTGCCAGCAGTTTTCGGCCTAGGACAGATACGCAGTATTTT. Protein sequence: CASSFRPRTDTQYF.

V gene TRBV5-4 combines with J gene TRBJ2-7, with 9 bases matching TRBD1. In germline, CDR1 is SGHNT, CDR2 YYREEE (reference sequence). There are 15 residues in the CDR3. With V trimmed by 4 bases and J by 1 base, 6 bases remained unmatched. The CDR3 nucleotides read TGTGCCAGCAGCGGAAAACAGGGGGCGTCCTACGAGCAGTACTTC. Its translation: CASSGKQGASYEQYF.

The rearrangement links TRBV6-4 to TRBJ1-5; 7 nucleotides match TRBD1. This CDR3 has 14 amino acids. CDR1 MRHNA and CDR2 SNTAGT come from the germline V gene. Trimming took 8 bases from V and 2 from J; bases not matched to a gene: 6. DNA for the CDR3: TGTGCCAGCGACAGGGATGTGGGCAATCAGCCCCAGCATTTT. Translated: CASDRDVGNQPQHF.

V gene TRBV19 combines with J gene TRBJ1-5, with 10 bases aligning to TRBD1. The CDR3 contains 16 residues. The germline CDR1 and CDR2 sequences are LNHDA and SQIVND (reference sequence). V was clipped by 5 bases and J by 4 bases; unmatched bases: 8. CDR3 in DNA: TGTGCCAGTAGTCCCGGACAGGGGGGCCCTAATCAGCCCCAGCATTTT. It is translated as CASSPGQGGPNQPQHF.

In DNA form, the CDR3 reads TGTGCCAGCAGTGAAGAATTGGGCGGGGGTCAAGAGACCCAGTACTTC. The encoded protein is CASSEELGGGQETQYF. The chain is built from TRBV2 and TRBJ2-5, with 7 positions matching TRBD2. Losses at the gene ends were 1 base for V and 2 bases for J; bases not matched to a gene: 7. Germline V lookup: CDR1 SNHLY, CDR2 FYNNEI. The CDR3 consists of 16 residues.

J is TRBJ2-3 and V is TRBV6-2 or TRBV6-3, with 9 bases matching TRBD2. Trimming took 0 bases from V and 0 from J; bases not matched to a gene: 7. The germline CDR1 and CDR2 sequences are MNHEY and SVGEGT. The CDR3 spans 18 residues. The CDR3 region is CASSYSSGRPASTDTQYF. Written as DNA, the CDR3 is TGTGCCAGCAGTTACTCGAGCGGGAGGCCCGCTAGCACAGATACGCAGTATTTT.

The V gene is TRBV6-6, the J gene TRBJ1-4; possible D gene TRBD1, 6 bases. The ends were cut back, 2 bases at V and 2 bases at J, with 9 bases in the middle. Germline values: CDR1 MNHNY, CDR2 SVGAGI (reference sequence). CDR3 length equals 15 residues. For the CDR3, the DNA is TGTGCCAGCAGTTACGGGGGCGAGACTAATGAAAAACTGTTTTTT. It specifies CASSYGGETNEKLFF.

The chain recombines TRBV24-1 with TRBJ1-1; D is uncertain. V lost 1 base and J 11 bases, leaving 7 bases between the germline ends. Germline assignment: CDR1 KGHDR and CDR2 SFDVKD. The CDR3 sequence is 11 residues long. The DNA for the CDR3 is TGTGCCACCAGTGATTTCGGAGCCGCTTTCTTT. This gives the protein CATSDFGAAFF.

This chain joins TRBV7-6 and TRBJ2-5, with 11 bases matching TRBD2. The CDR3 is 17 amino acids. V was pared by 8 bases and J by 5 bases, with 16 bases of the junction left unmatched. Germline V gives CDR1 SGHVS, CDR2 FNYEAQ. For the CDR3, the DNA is TGTGCCAGCTCTAGCTACGAGCGGGCTAGCGGGGGGGAGACCCAGTACTTC. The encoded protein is CASSSYERASGGETQYF.

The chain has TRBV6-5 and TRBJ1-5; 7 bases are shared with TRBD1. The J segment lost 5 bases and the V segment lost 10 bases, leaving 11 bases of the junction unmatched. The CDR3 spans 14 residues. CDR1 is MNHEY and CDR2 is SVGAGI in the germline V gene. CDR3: CATSMTGSYQPQHF. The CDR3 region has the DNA TGTGCCACCTCGATGACAGGGAGCTATCAGCCCCAGCATTTT.

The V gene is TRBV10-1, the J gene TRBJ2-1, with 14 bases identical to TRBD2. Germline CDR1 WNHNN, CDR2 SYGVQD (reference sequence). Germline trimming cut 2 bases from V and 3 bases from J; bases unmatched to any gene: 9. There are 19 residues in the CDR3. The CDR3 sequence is CASSEGRLAGGTFYNEQFF. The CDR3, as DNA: TGCGCCAGCAGTGAGGGTAGACTAGCGGGAGGGACTTTCTACAATGAGCAGTTCTTC.

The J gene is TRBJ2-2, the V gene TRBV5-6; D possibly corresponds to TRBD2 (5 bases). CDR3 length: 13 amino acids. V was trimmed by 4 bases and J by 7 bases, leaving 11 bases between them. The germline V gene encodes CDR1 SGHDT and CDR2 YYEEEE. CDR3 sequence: CASSVKGVGELFF. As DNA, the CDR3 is TGTGCCAGCAGCGTCAAGGGAGTCGGGGAGCTGTTTTTT.

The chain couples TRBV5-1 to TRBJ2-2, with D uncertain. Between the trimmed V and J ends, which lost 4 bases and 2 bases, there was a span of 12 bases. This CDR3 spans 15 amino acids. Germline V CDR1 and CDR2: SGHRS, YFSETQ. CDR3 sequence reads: CASSKLGPNTGELFF. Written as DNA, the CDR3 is TGCGCCAGCAGCAAACTGGGCCCCAACACCGGGGAGCTGTTTTTT.

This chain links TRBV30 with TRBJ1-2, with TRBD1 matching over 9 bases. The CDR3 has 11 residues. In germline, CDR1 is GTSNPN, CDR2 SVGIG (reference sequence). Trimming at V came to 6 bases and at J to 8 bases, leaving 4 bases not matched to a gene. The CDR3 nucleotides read TGTGCCTGTACGACAGGGGGGGGCTACACCTTC. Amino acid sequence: CACTTGGGYTF.